This entry describes one T cell receptor (beta chain). This sample was included in a study of control samples from healthy donors and cancer patients. V lost 3 bases to trimming and J lost 3 bases, with 12 bases between them. There are 14 residues in the CDR3. Germline CDR1 is SGHAT and CDR2 is FQNNGV. Assay: immunoSEQ multiplex PCR; the TCRdb copy retains only in-frame clones and omits some. The sample includes 150,000 or so clones, approximately 92% of them seen just once. The source material was blood. This clonotype was sampled from a woman aged 55 to 70 in good health. The chain carries TRBV11-2 and TRBJ2-7; D remains unclear. Here the CDR3 DNA reads TGTGCCAGCAGCTTCGTGTCAGCAGACTACGAGCAGTACTTC. It specifies CASSFVSADYEQYF.